The next 30 T cell receptor beta chains were all read from a single sample in a study of regulatory T cells. Study-wide findings and caveats: Hydrophobic residues at CDR3 positions 6 and 7 were enriched in conventional CD4+ T cells of CD3G-deficient patients.

Amplification used 52 TRBV primers and 13 TRBJ primers. Only in-frame clones appear in the TCRdb table, and some are missing; sequencing was by immunoSEQ multiplex PCR. The sample shows roughly 23,000 clones, around nine tenths of them seen only once. Their antigens are not known. The sample consisted of conventional CD4+ T cells sorted from blood. The receptors here all came from a child aged 5-17 years with CD3G deficiency.

This clone was picked up one time. The V call is TRBV19, the J call TRBJ2-1; D is undetermined. Germline assignment: CDR1 LNHDA and CDR2 SQIVND (reference sequence). The CDR3 has 16 amino acids. V was clipped by 1 base and J by 4 bases, with 14 bases between them. CDR3 sequence (DNA): TGTGCCAGTAGTATAGGAGCAGCCCGATTTTACAATGAGCAGTTCTTC. Protein sequence: CASSIGAARFYNEQFF.

V gene TRBV19 combines with J gene TRBJ1-1; 11 bases fit TRBD1. Trimming cost V 4 bases and J 5 bases; bases outside gene matches: 3. The CDR3 consists of 14 residues. Germline V gives CDR1 LNHDA, CDR2 SQIVND (reference sequence). The chain's CDR3 is CASSRTGGKTEAFF. CDR3 DNA: TGTGCCAGTAGTAGGACAGGGGGCAAGACTGAAGCTTTCTTT. Full variable domain (missing parts from reference TRBV19 and TRBJ1-1): DGGITQSPKYLFRKEGQNVTLSCEQNLNHDAMYWYRQDPGQGLRLIYYSQIVNDFQKGDIAEGYSVSREKKESFPLTVTSAQKNPTAFYLCASSRTGGKTEAFFGQGTRLTVV.

The rearrangement joins TRBV6-1 to TRBJ2-3, with D perhaps being TRBD1 or TRBD2 (5 bases each). The CDR3 has 12 amino acids. Germline values: CDR1 MNHNS, CDR2 SASEGT. Trimming removed 5 bases from V and 10 bases from J, with 13 bases in between. CDR3 in DNA: TGTGCCAGCAGTTTCCGGGACCAGGCGCAGTATTTT. Its protein product is CASSFRDQAQYF.

This chain joins TRBV6-1 and TRBJ1-4; D not certain. The CDR3 is made up of 13 amino acids. Between the trimmed V and J ends, which lost 7 bases and 4 bases, there was a span of 10 bases. The germline V gene has CDR1 MNHNS and CDR2 SASEGT. The CDR3 DNA reads as TGTGCCAGCAATCGGAACGGTAATGAAAAACTGTTTTTT. This translates into CASNRNGNEKLFF.

The rearrangement joins TRBV7-3 to TRBJ2-1, with D possibly being TRBD1 or TRBD2 (5 bases each). There are 13 residues in the CDR3. Trimming removed 1 base from V and 9 bases from J, with 10 bases in between. Germline V CDR1 and CDR2: SGHTA, FQGTGA. CDR3 region: CASSLISGGEQFF. CDR3 DNA: TGTGCCAGCAGCTTAATCAGTGGGGGTGAGCAGTTCTTC.

This clone was recorded once. V and J are TRBV6-1 and TRBJ2-4, with 7 bases fitting TRBD1. Germline CDR1 reads MNHNS; CDR2 reads SASEGT. J gave up 3 bases and V 1 base, and 15 bases lay outside the gene matches. The CDR3 loop spans 19 amino acids. CDR3 sequence (DNA): TGTGCCAGCAGTGAAGAGGGCAGGGGGTATAATTTTGGCAAAAACATTCAGTACTTC. Its protein product is CASSEEGRGYNFGKNIQYF.

V gene TRBV6-1 combines with J gene TRBJ1-2, with a weak D call TRBD1 (5 bases). The CDR3 contains 14 residues. V shed 3 bases and J shed 7 bases, with 15 bases lying between them. Germline CDR1 and CDR2: MNHNS and SASEGT. Here the CDR3 reads CASSEPPGNRGYTF. The CDR3, as DNA: TGTGCCAGCAGTGAGCCCCCAGGGAATCGTGGCTACACCTTC.

The chain recombines TRBV6-1 with TRBJ1-4, with D possibly TRBD1 on 6 matching bases. Trimming removed 3 bases from V and 8 bases from J, with 16 bases in between. CDR1 MNHNS and CDR2 SASEGT come from the germline V gene. The CDR3 covers 15 residues. The CDR3 spells CASSERQDLREKLFF. The CDR3 bases are TGTGCCAGCAGTGAGAGACAGGACCTTCGGGAAAAACTGTTTTTT.

CDR3 DNA: TGTGCCTGGACCGGACAGGGGAAGGGTAGGGGCTACAATGAGCAGTTCTTC. Its translation is CAWTGQGKGRGYNEQFF. V usage is TRBV30 and J usage is TRBJ2-1; 9 bases map to TRBD1. This CDR3 comprises 17 residues. Trimming cost V 4 bases and J 3 bases; bases outside gene matches: 13. CDR1 is GTSNPN and CDR2 is SVGIG in the germline V gene (reference sequence).

This rearrangement joins TRBV6-1 to TRBJ1-1, with 7 positions matching TRBD1. After removal of 4 bases from V and 1 base from J, the junction contained 3 bases not matched to a gene. The CDR3 sequence is 14 residues long. The V gene's germline CDR1 is MNHNS and CDR2 SASEGT. DNA of the CDR3: TGTGCCAGCAGTGGATGGACAGGGAACACTGAAGCTTTCTTT. This codes for CASSGWTGNTEAFF.

This rearrangement joins TRBV28 to TRBJ1-1, with TRBD1 as a possible D gene (6 bases). CDR1 and CDR2 from the germline V gene are MDHEN and SYDVKM. This CDR3 region has 16 residues. V dropped 4 bases and J dropped 2 bases, with 17 bases sitting between them. The CDR3 spells CASSSNTGTKNTEAFF. CDR3 coding DNA: TGTGCCAGCAGTTCTAATACCGGGACAAAAAACACTGAAGCTTTCTTT.

The sample holds a few counts of this clone. The chain employs TRBV2 and TRBJ1-3, with 9 bases identical to TRBD1. CDR3 length: 15 residues. V trimming: 4 bases; J trimming: 10 bases; junction bases outside the gene matches: 11. Germline V gives CDR1 SNHLY, CDR2 FYNNEI. In DNA form, the CDR3 reads TGTGCCAGCAGTGTAGACGGACAGGGGCATATGACCATATATTTT. It encodes CASSVDGQGHMTIYF.

The rearrangement joins TRBV6-1 to TRBJ2-7, with a weak D call TRBD2 (6 bases). Trimming stripped 4 bases from V and 7 bases from J, with 14 bases between. CDR1 and CDR2 (germline): MNHNS, SASEGT. The CDR3 spans 13 residues. CDR3 coding DNA: TGTGCCAGCAGTGTCGGAGGGGCCAAGGAGCAGTACTTC. Encoded protein: CASSVGGAKEQYF.

The chain recombines TRBV7-9 with TRBJ2-1; weak D call: TRBD1 (5 bases). The CDR3 contains 14 residues. Germline CDR1 SEHNR, CDR2 FQNEAQ (reference sequence). The V end was cut by 4 bases, the J end by 8 bases, with 15 bases between. As DNA, the CDR3 is TGTGCCAGCAGCTATTTGCAGGGTGGCGATGAGCAGTTCTTC. As protein: CASSYLQGGDEQFF.

The chain links TRBV28 to TRBJ1-4; unclear D gene. The V and J ends lost 1 base and 4 bases respectively, with 1 base between them. CDR1 MDHEN and CDR2 SYDVKM come from the germline V gene. The CDR3 has 12 amino acids. CDR3 region: CASSLFNEKLFF. The CDR3 nucleotides read TGTGCCAGCAGTTTATTTAATGAAAAACTGTTTTTT.

This clone was recorded only once. The chain joins TRBV19 to TRBJ1-2; TRBD1 matches 7 bases. After removal of 5 bases from V and 4 bases from J, the junction contained 7 bases not matched to a gene. This CDR3 has 14 amino acids. Germline V gives CDR1 LNHDA, CDR2 SQIVND (reference sequence). The CDR3 DNA reads as TGTGCCAGTAGTTCCCGACAGGGCCTCTATGGCTACACCTTC. This codes for CASSSRQGLYGYTF.

The V gene is TRBV11-2, the J gene TRBJ2-3, with 9 bases matching TRBD2. J lost 6 bases, V lost 4 bases, and 14 bases had no gene match. Per germline, CDR1 SGHAT and CDR2 FQNNGV. The CDR3 is 17 amino acids. CDR3 residues: CASSSRLGAGGPDTQYF. In DNA form, the CDR3 reads TGTGCCAGCAGCTCCCGGCTTGGCGCGGGAGGGCCGGATACGCAGTATTTT.

The chain recombines TRBV7-9 with TRBJ2-3; 10 nucleotides align to TRBD1. After removal of 5 bases from V and 4 bases from J, the junction contained 6 bases not matched to a gene. Per germline, CDR1 SEHNR and CDR2 FQNEAQ (reference sequence). The CDR3 covers 15 residues. The CDR3 loop reads CASSPGTGVSDTQYF. The CDR3 nucleotides are TGTGCCAGCAGCCCCGGGACAGGGGTTTCAGATACGCAGTATTTT. Variable domain in full (rest from reference TRBV7-9 and TRBJ2-3): DTGVSQNPRHKITKRGQNVTFRCDPISEHNRLYWYRQTLGQGPEFLTYFQNEAQLEKSRLLSDRFSAERPKGSFSTLEIQRTEQGDSAMYLCASSPGTGVSDTQYFGPGTRLTVL.

To note about this clone: The same CDR3 arises from other DNA sequences in this sample as well. V gene TRBV6-1 combines with J gene TRBJ2-2; 8 nucleotides agree with TRBD2. V dropped 6 bases and J dropped 5; count of bases not matched to a gene: 8. This CDR3 is 15 amino acids long. The V gene's germline CDR1 is MNHNS and CDR2 SASEGT. CDR3 sequence reads: CASRAGTRSTGELFF. The DNA of the CDR3 is TGTGCCAGCAGAGCCGGGACTAGGAGTACCGGGGAGCTGTTTTTT.

The rearrangement uses TRBV28 and TRBJ2-3; a possible D gene is TRBD1 (6 bases). Trimming took off 5 bases at V and 2 bases at J, with 20 bases between the two ends. The CDR3 runs 17 residues. Per the germline V gene, CDR1 is MDHEN and CDR2 is SYDVKM. The CDR3 reads CASSGRNPRGVTDTQYF. The CDR3 DNA reads TGTGCCAGCAGTGGAAGGAACCCCAGGGGTGTCACAGATACGCAGTATTTT.

The chain is built from TRBV11-2 and TRBJ1-1; D gene ambiguous. The V gene lost 5 bases and the J gene lost 4 bases, with 14 bases spanning the gap. CDR1 is SGHAT and CDR2 is FQNNGV in the germline V gene. CDR3 length: 14 residues. The CDR3 loop is CASSPSGPGTEAFF. CDR3 DNA: TGTGCCAGCAGCCCGTCGGGCCCAGGCACTGAAGCTTTCTTT.

The V gene is TRBV28, the J gene TRBJ2-4; TRBD2 is a possible D gene (5 bases). CDR3 length equals 11 residues. Looked up from germline, CDR1 is MDHEN and CDR2 is SYDVKM. Trimming cost V 2 bases and J 9 bases, with 5 bases left between them. CDR3 in DNA: TGTGCCAGCAGTTTAGAGGGCATTCAGTACTTC. It codes for CASSLEGIQYF.

The V gene is TRBV5-1, the J gene TRBJ2-1; no firm D call. Germline CDR1 reads SGHRS; CDR2 reads YFSETQ. The V end lost 0 bases, the J end lost 9 bases, and 7 bases lay between the germline ends. The CDR3 contains 12 residues. The CDR3 region has the DNA TGCGCCAGCAGCTTGGAAGTAGGTGAGCAGTTCTTC. Amino acid sequence: CASSLEVGEQFF.

V gene TRBV6-1 combines with J gene TRBJ1-2; the D gene is possibly TRBD1 (5 bases). This CDR3 spans 11 amino acids. Trimming stripped 5 bases from V and 5 bases from J, with 6 bases between. Germline CDR1 and CDR2: MNHNS and SASEGT. CDR3 sequence reads: CASSRGYGYTF. The CDR3 DNA follows: TGTGCCAGCAGTCGGGGGTATGGCTACACCTTC.

This chain connects TRBV6-1 to TRBJ1-6, with D possibly TRBD1 on 6 matching bases. Germline loops: CDR1 MNHNS, CDR2 SASEGT. V dropped 7 bases and J dropped 5 bases, with 12 bases sitting between them. This CDR3 contains 14 residues. The CDR3 nucleotides read TGTGCCAGCACCACGGGACAACATAATTCACCCCTCCACTTT. It specifies CASTTGQHNSPLHF.

There are a few counts of this clone. V is TRBV28 and J is TRBJ2-1, with D perhaps being TRBD1 or TRBD2 (5 bases each). The germline CDR1 and CDR2 sequences are MDHEN and SYDVKM. This CDR3 region has 14 residues. Trimming took 8 bases from V and 7 from J, leaving 18 bases between them. The CDR3 region is CASGGGQGRNEQFF. The CDR3 DNA is TGTGCCAGCGGGGGTGGGCAGGGAAGGAATGAGCAGTTCTTC.

V gene TRBV28 combines with J gene TRBJ1-3; D uncertain. Trimming pared 5 bases from V and 4 bases from J, leaving 12 bases between. The CDR3 is 14 residues long. Germline V gives CDR1 MDHEN, CDR2 SYDVKM. In DNA form, the CDR3 reads TGTGCCAGCAGTCGACTGAAGGCCGGAAACACCATATATTTT. Its protein product is CASSRLKAGNTIYF. Based on the CDR3 plus reference TRBV28 and TRBJ1-3, the full variable domain is DVKVTQSSRYLVKRTGEKVFLECVQDMDHENMFWYRQDPGLGLRLIYFSYDVKMKEKGDIPEGYSVSREKKERFSLILESASTNQTSMYLCASSRLKAGNTIYFGEGSWLTVV.

The chain uses TRBV28 and TRBJ2-1; TRBD2 matches 14 bases. Trimming removed 5 bases from V and 7 bases from J; junction bases left unmatched: 10. The germline V gene has CDR1 MDHEN and CDR2 SYDVKM. The CDR3 is 17 amino acids. The CDR3 reads CASSRISGLAGENEQFF. DNA for the CDR3: TGTGCCAGCAGTAGAATCTCGGGACTAGCGGGAGAGAATGAGCAGTTCTTC.

This clone was recorded only once. The V and J genes are TRBV28 and TRBJ1-2; D gene ambiguous. Germline V gene sequence: CDR1 MDHEN, CDR2 SYDVKM. The CDR3 contains 15 residues. The V gene lost 5 bases and the J gene lost 1 base, with 14 bases spanning the gap. CDR3 sequence reads: CASSPRGRHNYGYTF. CDR3 nucleotide sequence: TGTGCCAGCAGTCCCCGCGGCCGCCATAACTATGGCTACACCTTC.

The gene calls are TRBV28 and TRBJ2-7, with 9 bases lining up with TRBD1. The CDR3 loop spans 15 amino acids. CDR1 and CDR2 from the germline V gene are MDHEN and SYDVKM. J gave up 2 bases and V 2 bases, and 4 bases lay outside the gene matches. CDR3 loop: CASSLVDRGTYEQYF. In nucleotides, the CDR3 is TGTGCCAGCAGTTTAGTCGACAGGGGGACCTACGAGCAGTACTTC.